The rows below give T cell receptor beta chains drawn from one sample of a study of CD8 T cells in ankylosing spondylitis. TCRdb re-called the 5' RACE reads through MiXCR, storing one row per CDR3 protein. Seen here are more than 250,000 distinct CDR3 sequences, about 9.9% observed once, and the top ten hold more than 7%. Source material: blood, either unsorted or a sorted T cell fraction (not recorded which). These TCRs come from a female donor with ankylosing spondylitis or in good health (not recorded which). The conserved cysteine and the conserved F or W are not part of the CDR3 here. Each record gives: J gene, V gene, D gene, CDR3 protein. A D gene is named only where the DNA matches it firmly.

j_call: TRBJ2-7; v_call: TRBV30; d_call: -; cdr3_aa: AWSDGYEQY
j_call: TRBJ2-3; v_call: TRBV5-1; d_call: TRBD1; cdr3_aa: ASSRDRGTDTQY
j_call: TRBJ2-4; v_call: TRBV7-2; d_call: -; cdr3_aa: ASSPPAFGKNIQY
j_call: TRBJ1-5; v_call: TRBV20-1; d_call: TRBD1; cdr3_aa: SALPGTGHSNQPQH
j_call: TRBJ2-7; v_call: TRBV7-9; d_call: -; cdr3_aa: ASSPGPYEQY
j_call: TRBJ1-5; v_call: TRBV10-3; d_call: -; cdr3_aa: AISTDSLNQPQH
j_call: TRBJ1-6; v_call: TRBV4-1; d_call: TRBD1; cdr3_aa: ASSQDEGQGITPLH
j_call: TRBJ1-5; v_call: TRBV4-1; d_call: -; cdr3_aa: ASSQESGFSGQPQH
j_call: TRBJ2-1; v_call: TRBV5-1; d_call: TRBD2; cdr3_aa: ASSLRLAPNEQF
j_call: TRBJ2-3; v_call: TRBV10-3; d_call: -; cdr3_aa: AISESSQGIETGTQY
j_call: TRBJ2-3; v_call: TRBV20-1; d_call: -; cdr3_aa: SSDSHTDTQY
j_call: TRBJ2-7; v_call: TRBV6-2/TRBV6-3; d_call: -; cdr3_aa: ASSSWDGAVYEQY
j_call: TRBJ1-1; v_call: TRBV20-1; d_call: TRBD1; cdr3_aa: SVGGQSMGTEAF
j_call: TRBJ2-1; v_call: TRBV5-1; d_call: TRBD1; cdr3_aa: ASSFTPGQGNYNEQF
j_call: TRBJ1-1; v_call: TRBV5-1; d_call: -; cdr3_aa: ASSYTEGTEAF
j_call: TRBJ1-1; v_call: TRBV20-1; d_call: TRBD1; cdr3_aa: SAEGQSSFEAF
j_call: TRBJ2-5; v_call: TRBV10-3; d_call: -; cdr3_aa: AISDNGVQETQY
j_call: TRBJ1-1; v_call: TRBV5-1; d_call: -; cdr3_aa: ASSLQFQDTEAF
j_call: TRBJ2-1; v_call: TRBV5-1; d_call: -; cdr3_aa: ASSLAEREQF
j_call: TRBJ2-7; v_call: TRBV29-1; d_call: -; cdr3_aa: SASSTPGSEQY
j_call: TRBJ2-1; v_call: TRBV10-3; d_call: TRBD2; cdr3_aa: AISLAGPLREQF
j_call: TRBJ2-4; v_call: TRBV5-1; d_call: -; cdr3_aa: ASSFSPPDNLAKNIQY
j_call: TRBJ1-1; v_call: TRBV5-1; d_call: -; cdr3_aa: ASKGGTEAF
j_call: TRBJ2-2; v_call: TRBV5-1; d_call: -; cdr3_aa: ASSLVYRGTGELF
j_call: TRBJ1-4; v_call: TRBV7-6; d_call: -; cdr3_aa: ASSLGGSGKLF
j_call: TRBJ2-1; v_call: TRBV12-3/TRBV12-4; d_call: -; cdr3_aa: ASRAQGSYNEQF
j_call: TRBJ2-5; v_call: TRBV27; d_call: TRBD1; cdr3_aa: ASSLQGQQETQY
j_call: TRBJ2-1; v_call: TRBV18; d_call: TRBD2; cdr3_aa: ASSPRRESYNEQF